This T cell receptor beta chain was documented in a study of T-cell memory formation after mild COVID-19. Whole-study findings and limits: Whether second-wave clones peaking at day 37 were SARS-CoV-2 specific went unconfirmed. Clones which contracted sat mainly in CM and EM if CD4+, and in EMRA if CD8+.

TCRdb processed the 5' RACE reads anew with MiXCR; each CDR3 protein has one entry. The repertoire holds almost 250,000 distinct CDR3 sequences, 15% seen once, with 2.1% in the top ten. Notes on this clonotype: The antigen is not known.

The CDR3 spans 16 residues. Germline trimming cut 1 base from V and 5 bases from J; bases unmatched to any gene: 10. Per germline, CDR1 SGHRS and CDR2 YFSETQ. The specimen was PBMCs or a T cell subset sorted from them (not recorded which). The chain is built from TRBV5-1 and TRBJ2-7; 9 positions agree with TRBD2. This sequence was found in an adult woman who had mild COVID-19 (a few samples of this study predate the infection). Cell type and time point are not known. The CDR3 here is CASSLRTRSGSHEQYF. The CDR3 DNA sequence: TGCGCCAGCAGCTTGAGAACCCGTAGCGGGAGCCACGAGCAGTACTTC.